These 16 T cell receptor beta chains came from one sample sequenced in a study of shared clonotypes between healthy human individuals. The protocol was immunoSEQ multiplex PCR, while the TCRdb copy is restricted to in-frame clones and leaves out a portion. The sample yields about 2.5 million clones, 85% to 95% seen once. Material for sequencing was naive CD4+ T cells from PBMCs. The subset denotes: CD45RA+ positively selected. The receptor set was obtained from a man younger than 35 in good health. Some clones in this sample may be carry-over from other donors' samples.

The rearrangement links TRBV7-9 to TRBJ2-5; D perhaps matches TRBD2 (5 bases). Germline V gives CDR1 SEHNR, CDR2 FQNEAQ (reference sequence). V was shortened by 5 bases and J by 4 bases, with 23 bases between the two germline ends. CDR3 length: 17 residues. The CDR3 DNA is TGTGCCAGCAGCCTTATTGGAATCGTGGGAGTGGGAGAGACCCAGTACTTC. This codes for CASSLIGIVGVGETQYF.

The rearrangement joins TRBV5-5 to TRBJ1-2; D not resolved. Germline CDR1 reads SGHKS; CDR2 reads YYEKEE (reference sequence). The CDR3 runs to 14 residues. V shed 1 base and J shed 2 bases, with 9 bases lying between them. The CDR3 sequence: CASSLSGLNYGYTF. The CDR3 nucleotides are TGTGCCAGCAGCTTGTCCGGACTGAACTATGGCTACACCTTC.

The chain has TRBV15 and TRBJ1-1; maybe TRBD1 (5 bases). V shed 3 bases and J shed 4 bases, with 15 bases lying between them. Germline V CDR1 and CDR2: LNHNV, YYDKDF (reference sequence). CDR3 length: 15 amino acids. CDR3 protein: CATSRPGLLGTEAFF. The CDR3 region has the DNA TGTGCCACCAGCAGGCCGGGACTTCTCGGCACTGAAGCTTTCTTT.

CDR3 in amino acids: CASRGQAGENQPQHF. The CDR3 region has the DNA TGTGCCAGCCGCGGACAGGCGGGCGAAAATCAGCCCCAGCATTTT. The chain employs TRBV6-6 and TRBJ1-5, with 7 bases aligning to TRBD1. Germline trimming cut 8 bases from V and 4 bases from J; bases unmatched to any gene: 11. The germline V gene has CDR1 MNHNY and CDR2 SVGAGI (reference sequence). The CDR3 length is 15 residues.

CDR3 in amino acids: CASSATSGGANTGELFF. In DNA, the CDR3 is TGTGCCAGCAGCGCAACTAGCGGGGGCGCGAACACCGGGGAGCTGTTTTTT. J is TRBJ2-2 and V is TRBV9; TRBD2 matches 11 bases. From germline, CDR1 is SGDLS and CDR2 YYNGEE. With V trimmed by 3 bases and J by 0 bases, 4 bases remained unmatched. This CDR3 region has 17 residues.

This chain links TRBV4-1 with TRBJ1-5; D unresolved. Germline lookup yields CDR1 MGHRA and CDR2 YSYEKL. The germline V and J ends were trimmed by 1 base and 5 bases, with 6 bases remaining between them. There are 13 residues in the CDR3. In DNA form, the CDR3 reads TGCGCCAGCAGCCAAGTTAGGGATCAGCCCCAGCATTTT. Protein product: CASSQVRDQPQHF.

As for this clone: The same CDR3 is also encoded by other DNA sequences in this sample. The rearrangement uses TRBV6-1 and TRBJ1-2, with a weak D call TRBD1 (6 bases). Trimming left V 6 bases short and J 4 bases short, with 12 bases between. Germline V gene sequence: CDR1 MNHNS, CDR2 SASEGT. This CDR3 is 13 amino acids long. Written as DNA, the CDR3 is TGTGCCAGCAGAGCGACAGGAAGCTATGGCTACACCTTC. Encoded protein: CASRATGSYGYTF.

The genes are TRBV6-5 and TRBJ2-7; 8 bases align to TRBD1. Germline V gene sequence: CDR1 MNHEY, CDR2 SVGAGI. The CDR3 has 14 amino acids. V shed 5 bases, J shed 2 bases, and the junction held 5 bases outside the gene matches. In nucleotides, the CDR3 is TGTGCCAGCAGTAGGGACAGGACAACCTACGAGCAGTACTTC. Translated, it gives CASSRDRTTYEQYF.

CDR3 residues: CASSWSQSTDTQYF. CDR3 nucleotide sequence: TGTGCCAGCAGCTGGAGCCAGAGCACAGATACGCAGTATTTT. The rearrangement links TRBV11-2 to TRBJ2-3; D is ambiguous. The CDR3 contains 14 residues. The V end lost 4 bases, the J end lost 0 bases, and 8 bases lay between the germline ends. CDR1 and CDR2 (germline): SGHAT, FQNNGV.

This clone was detected a few times. This chain uses TRBV5-1 with TRBJ1-2, with 9 bases fitting TRBD1. Germline CDR1 and CDR2: SGHRS and YFSETQ. V was pared by 4 bases and J by 7 bases, with 11 bases of the junction left unmatched. The CDR3 consists of 15 residues. The CDR3 region has the DNA TGCGCCAGCAGCCAAGTTCTCACAGGGGGCGGTGGCTACACCTTC. Translating it yields CASSQVLTGGGGYTF.

The chain joins TRBV29-1 to TRBJ2-1; TRBD2 agrees at 8 bases. Losses at the gene ends were 3 bases for V and 12 bases for J; bases not matched to a gene: 22. Germline values: CDR1 SQVTM, CDR2 ANQGSEA. The CDR3 spans 17 residues. Here the CDR3 reads CSVDPSRGLASLSWQFF. In DNA form, the CDR3 reads TGCAGCGTTGATCCTTCGAGAGGACTAGCCTCCCTTTCATGGCAGTTCTTC.

In DNA, the CDR3 is TGTGCCAGCAGTCGGGGGCGGCAGCCCTACGAGCAGTACTTC. Encoded protein: CASSRGRQPYEQYF. The chain carries TRBV28 and TRBJ2-7, with D possibly called TRBD1 or TRBD2 (6 bases each). The CDR3 length is 14 residues. Trimming took off 5 bases at V and 2 bases at J, with 13 bases between the two ends. CDR1 MDHEN and CDR2 SYDVKM come from the germline V gene.

V is TRBV6-5 and J is TRBJ2-7; TRBD2 matches at 7 bases. Germline values: CDR1 MNHEY, CDR2 SVGAGI. The CDR3 totals 16 residues. Trimming took 0 bases from V and 3 from J; bases not matched to a gene: 8. The CDR3 is CASSYSSGGGVYEQYF. In DNA form, the CDR3 reads TGTGCCAGCAGTTACTCGTCCGGGGGAGGGGTCTACGAGCAGTACTTC.

This sequence joins TRBV28 and TRBJ1-5, with 9 bases fitting TRBD1. Germline CDR1 MDHEN, CDR2 SYDVKM. The CDR3 is made up of 14 amino acids. The V and J ends lost 5 bases and 10 bases, in that order; junction bases with no gene match: 9. CDR3 amino acids: CASSPGGTGRPQHF. CDR3 nucleotide sequence: TGTGCCAGCAGTCCTGGCGGGACAGGGAGACCCCAGCATTTT.

This clone was recorded once. The chain joins TRBV6-5 to TRBJ1-3, with 8 bases matching TRBD1. The CDR3 length is 14 residues. Germline V CDR1 and CDR2: MNHEY, SVGAGI. J lost 7 bases, V lost 8 bases, and 10 bases had no gene match. CDR3 sequence (DNA): TGTGCCAGCCACCGGACAGGGTTGGTCAACACCATATATTTT. Residues: CASHRTGLVNTIYF.

The chain has TRBV2 and TRBJ2-7, with D perhaps TRBD1 (5 bases). The length of the CDR3 is 14 residues. V lost 6 bases to trimming and J lost 2 bases, with 14 bases between them. Germline CDR1 is SNHLY and CDR2 is FYNNEI. CDR3: CASRLYGAPYEQYF. As DNA, the CDR3 is TGTGCCAGCAGATTATATGGGGCCCCCTACGAGCAGTACTTC.